The rows below give T cell receptor beta chains drawn from one sample of a study of T cells in Graves' hyperthyroidism and ophthalmopathy. TCRdb recomputed calls from the multiplex PCR reads with MiXCR, one row per CDR3 protein. The sample consists of hundreds of thousands of distinct CDR3 sequences, over 15% of them appearing once. Sequencing input: blood. All receptors come from a woman under 30 with Graves' hyperthyroidism. Each CDR3 is given with its conserved first and last residue. A D gene is named only where the DNA matches it firmly. Part of the rows lack a size; the others show once, few, many or a class for expanded clones.

>15|-|TRBV2|TRBJ1-2|many
CASSEGYRRNYGYTF
TGTGCCAGCAGTGAAGGCTATCGGAGAAACTATGGCTACACCTTC
>16|TRBD2|TRBV7-9|TRBJ2-3|many
CASSLGVAGVTDTQYF
TGTGCCAGCAGCTTAGGGGTAGCGGGAGTTACAGATACGCAGTATTTT
>15|TRBD1|TRBV7-2|TRBJ2-3|many
CASSSQGVDTDTQYF
TGTGCCAGCAGCTCCCAGGGGGTGGACACAGATACGCAGTATTTT
>15|TRBD1|TRBV6-1|TRBJ2-4|-
CASSRTGSQSNIQYF
TGTGCCAGCAGTCGGACAGGGTCTCAGTCAAACATTCAGTACTTC
>17|TRBD2|TRBV6-1|TRBJ2-3|many
CASSEAWSGIGTDTQYF
TGTGCCAGCAGTGAAGCGTGGAGCGGGATTGGGACAGATACGCAGTATTTT
>16|TRBD1|TRBV19|TRBJ1-2|-
CASSIGRGQGNPGYTF
TGTGCCAGTAGTATAGGTCGAGGACAGGGAAATCCTGGCTACACCTTC
>13|-|TRBV5-5|TRBJ2-2|few
CASSFPGGGELFF
TGTGCCAGCAGCTTTCCGGGTGGCGGGGAGCTGTTTTTT
>14|-|TRBV7-9|TRBJ1-1|-
CASSSYRGNTGAFF
TGTGCCAGCAGCTCTTATAGGGGTAACACTGGAGCTTTCTTT
>14|-|TRBV24-1|TRBJ1-2|few
CATSDSRGARGYTF
TGTGCCACCAGTGATTCAAGAGGGGCCAGAGGCTACACCTTC
>13|TRBD1|TRBV27|TRBJ1-4|few
CASLGQGEGKLFF
TGTGCCAGCCTCGGACAGGGGGAAGGAAAACTGTTTTTT
>18|TRBD2|TRBV6-1|TRBJ2-4|-
CASSPLTGPTGGKNIQYF
TGTGCCAGCAGCCCTTTAACGGGGCCCACGGGGGGCAAAAACATTCAGTACTTC
>17|TRBD2|TRBV6-2/TRBV6-3|TRBJ2-7|many
CASSQRTSGAFSYEQYF
TGTGCCAGCAGTCAGCGGACTAGCGGGGCTTTCTCCTACGAGCAGTACTTC
>13|-|TRBV20-1|TRBJ2-5|-
CSALRGSQETQYF
TGCAGTGCCCTCAGGGGATCCCAAGAGACCCAGTACTTC
>14|-|TRBV5-1|TRBJ2-7|few
CASSIGQTNYEQYF
TGCGCCAGCAGCATTGGACAGACGAACTACGAGCAGTACTTC